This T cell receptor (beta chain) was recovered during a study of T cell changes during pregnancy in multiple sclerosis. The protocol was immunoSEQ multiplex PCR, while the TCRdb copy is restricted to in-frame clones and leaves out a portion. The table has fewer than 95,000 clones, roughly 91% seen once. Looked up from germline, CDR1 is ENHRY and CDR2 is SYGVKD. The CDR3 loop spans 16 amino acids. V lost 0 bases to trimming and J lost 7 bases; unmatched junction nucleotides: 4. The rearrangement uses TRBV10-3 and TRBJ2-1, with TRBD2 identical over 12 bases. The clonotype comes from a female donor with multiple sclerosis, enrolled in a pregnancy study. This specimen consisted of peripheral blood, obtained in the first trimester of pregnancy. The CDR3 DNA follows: TGTGCCATCAGTGAGTCGTGGGGACTAGCGGGTAATGAGCAGTTCTTC. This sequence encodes CAISESWGLAGNEQFF.